This T cell receptor beta chain was recorded in a study of OX40 agonist ivuxolimab in advanced cancers. Context from the whole study: Ivuxolimab, which targeted the costimulatory receptor OX40 (CD134), was an agonistic, fully human IgG2 monoclonal antibody. Peripheral TCRbeta sequencing aimed to test whether ivuxolimab altered TCR sequence diversity and caused clonal T-cell expansion. The paper reports the monotherapy dose-escalation portion (N of about 51 patients) of the phase I ivuxolimab trial. Patients were allowed to have had prior anti-PD-1, anti-PD-L1 or anti-CTLA-4 therapy, and 40% of the dose-escalation patients had been treated with checkpoint inhibitors. Of the 50 to 55 dose-escalation patients, hepatocellular carcinoma was present in approximately 20, melanoma in approximately 15, renal cell carcinoma in 9 and head and neck cancer in 9. Three dose-escalation patients achieved partial responses, one with hepatocellular carcinoma and two with cutaneous melanoma. In the dose-escalation cohort, approximately 82% of patients were male, and the mean age was around 60 years, with a range of about 20 to 79. Intravenous ivuxolimab was administered to patients every 2 weeks at six dose levels: 0.01, 0.1, 0.3, 1.5, 3 and 10 mg/kg.

Overall results and qualifications from the work: The antigen specificity of the peripheral T cells that underwent clonal expansion was not determined. After ivuxolimab, CD8+ T cells had more expanded clones than CD4+ T cells on average. In the 0.1-3.0 mg/kg groups, partial responders were among the patients with the lowest normalized peripheral clonal expansion, particularly in CD8+ T cells. Low levels of normalized T-cell clonal expansion were also seen in some nonresponding patients. Clonal expansion of both CD4+ and CD8+ blood T cells was observed from baseline to week 6 at doses 0.1 to 3.0 mg/kg.

As to this clone: Its antigen target is currently unknown. No much larger clone exists at a distance of one base, and base qualities are not known.

The trial excluded patients who had a history of autoimmune disease or who were on systemic immunosuppression. Peripheral blood for TCR sequencing was collected from all dose cohorts at baseline, on cycle 4 day 1, and on cycle 7 day 1. Samples came from an open-label, multicenter, first-in-human phase I dose-escalation trial of ivuxolimab. Adults with locally advanced or metastatic head and neck squamous cell, hepatocellular, melanoma or renal cell carcinoma were enrolled in the trial. Before TCR sequencing, CD4+ T cells and CD8+ T cells from peripheral blood were sorted into separate populations. V is pared back by 4 bases and J by 0 bases, with 14 bases lying between the germline termini. Per the germline V gene, SQVTM is the CDR1 and ANQGSEA is the CDR2. The CDR3 contains 15 residues, cysteine and phenylalanine counted. CDR3 DNA is the only sequence kept; it has 45 bases, read in frame from the first base.

Genomic DNA was isolated from the sorted cells so that the TCRbeta CDR3 region could be sequenced. The immunoSEQ Assay was used to sequence the TCRbeta CDR3 regions. TCRdb's version of the immuneACCESS table is confined to in-frame rearrangements and falls short of the full clone set. An unresolved V gene accounts for under half of the shortfall where checked; the remainder is of unknown origin. The sample data list 35,000 to 45,000 clones, and about 89% of these were observed just once. 25% to 40% of the sample is taken by the ten largest. The sequence was obtained from an adult with an advanced solid tumor such as melanoma, head and neck, liver or kidney cancer. The rearrangement joined TRBV29-1 to TRBJ2-3; perhaps TRBD2 is the D gene, with 6 bases matching. The sample in question was CD4+ or CD8+ T cells sorted from blood, obtained in a trial of the OX40 agonist ivuxolimab. This receptor has the CDR3 CSVAGLGHSTDTQYF. The sequenced DNA is TGCAGCGTTGCGGGACTCGGGCATAGCACAGATACGCAGTATTTT.